This is a list of T cell receptor beta chains from one sample in a study of OX40 agonist ivuxolimab in advanced cancers. Using immunoSEQ multiplex PCR, the repertoire was profiled, and TCRdb retains in-frame clones only, with some absent. The sample lists under 20,000 clones, roughly 69% occurring once. The sequenced sample was CD4+ or CD8+ T cells sorted from blood, obtained in a trial of the OX40 agonist ivuxolimab. The source of these receptors is an adult with an advanced solid tumor such as melanoma, head and neck, liver or kidney cancer. The CDR3 runs from the conserved cysteine through the conserved F or W. The order of the fields is D gene, J gene, V gene, clone size, CDR3 DNA, CDR3 protein. D genes are given only for firm matches. Clone size is shown for a subset of rows, as once, few, many or a class of expanded clone.

>-|TRBJ1-5|TRBV15|-
TGTGCCACCAGCAGGGCGTGGGGCCAGCCCCAGCATTTT
CATSRAWGQPQHF
>-|TRBJ2-3|TRBV27|few
TGTGCCAGCAGTTTACAGGGTCCAGATACGCAGTATTTT
CASSLQGPDTQYF
>-|TRBJ2-1|TRBV6-6|-
TGTGCGACCGAGGGGGGCCACTACAATGAGCAGTTCTTC
CATEGGHYNEQFF
>TRBD2|TRBJ2-1|TRBV6-5|-
TGTGCCAGCAGTTATAGAGGGAGGGATGAGCAGTTCTTC
CASSYRGRDEQFF
>-|TRBJ1-2|TRBV28|-
TGTGCCAGCAGTTTAATGGCAGATGACCTCTATGGCTACACCTTC
CASSLMADDLYGYTF
>-|TRBJ2-1|TRBV7-8|-
TGTGCCAGCAGCTTGGCGGGACGTAGTAACTATGAGCAGTTCTTC
CASSLAGRSNYEQFF
>TRBD1|TRBJ2-2|TRBV28|-
TGTGCCAGCAGTATAACCGGGACAGGACACACCAGGGAGCTGTTTTTT
CASSITGTGHTRELFF
>-|TRBJ2-1|TRBV6-5|once
TGTGCCAGCAGTTACTCGGGGTACAATGAGCAGTTCTTC
CASSYSGYNEQFF
>-|TRBJ2-2|TRBV9|-
TGTGCCAGCAGCGTAGTTTCCACCGGGGAGCTGTTTTTT
CASSVVSTGELFF
>TRBD2|TRBJ2-7|TRBV28|many
TGTGCCAGCAGTCCCCGACAGCGGGAGCGGAACGAGCAGTACTTC
CASSPRQRERNEQYF
>-|TRBJ1-1|TRBV5-1|-
TGCGCCAGCAGCTTGGGTGGGGGTCCTGTCGAAGCTTTCTTT
CASSLGGGPVEAFF
>TRBD1|TRBJ1-2|TRBV5-1|-
TGTGCCAGCAGCTTGGGGACAGTCTATGGCTACACCTTC
CASSLGTVYGYTF
>-|TRBJ2-3|TRBV18|many
TGTGCCAGCTCACGGGAAGTCAGCACAGATACGCAGTATTTT
CASSREVSTDTQYF
>-|TRBJ2-2|TRBV11-3|-
TGTGCCAGCAGCTTCCGTGGGCAGAACACCGGGGAGCTGTTTTTT
CASSFRGQNTGELFF
>-|TRBJ2-2|TRBV28|few
TGTGCCAGCACTCTGAGGAGGGAGATGGGTACCGGGGAGCTGTTTTTT
CASTLRREMGTGELFF
>TRBD2|TRBJ2-2|TRBV19|-
TGTGCCAGTAGTATAAGCGGGGGGAACACCGGGGAGCTGTTTTTT
CASSISGGNTGELFF
>TRBD2|TRBJ2-1|TRBV5-1|once
TGCGCCAGCAGCTTGGTAGCGGGACCAATTTACAATGAGCAGTTCTTC
CASSLVAGPIYNEQFF
>TRBD1|TRBJ2-1|TRBV6-5|-
TGTGCCAGCAGTTACTCGACAGGGGCCTCCTACAATGAGCAGTTCTTC
CASSYSTGASYNEQFF
>TRBD1|TRBJ2-3|TRBV4-3|few
TGCGCCAGCAGCCAGACAGACAGGGACCTCACAGATACGCAGTATTTT
CASSQTDRDLTDTQYF
>-|TRBJ1-1|TRBV7-9|-
TGTGCCAGCAGCACTCTACCTCAGGTGGGTGACACTGAAGCTTTCTTT
CASSTLPQVGDTEAFF
>-|TRBJ2-7|TRBV4-1|-
TGCGCCAGCAGGGAGGGGGCGGCCGGATTCTACGAGCAGTACTTC
CASREGAAGFYEQYF
>-|TRBJ2-1|TRBV30|once
TGTGCCTGGAGTGTAACTAGCAGTGAGCAGTTCTTC
CAWSVTSSEQFF
>-|TRBJ2-3|TRBV11-2|few
TGTGCCAGCAGCTTAGAGCTGGCCTATACGCAGTATTTT
CASSLELAYTQYF
>TRBD2|TRBJ2-1|TRBV19|-
TGTGCCAGTAGTATGCTAGCGGGGGGCGGAGGTAATGAGCAGTTCTTC
CASSMLAGGGGNEQFF
>TRBD1|TRBJ1-1|TRBV27|few
TGTGCCAGCAGTTTGAGGCAGGGGGCTACGGAAGCTTTCTTT
CASSLRQGATEAFF
>-|TRBJ1-2|TRBV2|-
TGTGCCAGCAGCCCCTGGGATCTGATGGGCTACACCTTC
CASSPWDLMGYTF
>-|TRBJ1-1|TRBV13|-
TGTGCCAGCAGTTTAGAGAACACTGAAGCTTTCTTT
CASSLENTEAFF
>TRBD2|TRBJ2-3|TRBV28|-
TGTGCCAGCAGTTTCCGGCCCGGGAGGAACACAGATACGCAGTATTTT
CASSFRPGRNTDTQYF
>-|TRBJ1-4|TRBV28|-
TGTGCCAGCAGTTACCGGGACCAGGCCGAAAAACTGTTTTTT
CASSYRDQAEKLFF
>-|TRBJ1-1|TRBV28|few
TGTGCCAGCAGTCTGGGAAGTAAAGCTTTCTTT
CASSLGSKAFF
>-|TRBJ1-1|TRBV28|few
TGTGCCAGCAGTTTTGGGGTTATGCTTGAAGCTTTCTTT
CASSFGVMLEAFF
>-|TRBJ1-5|TRBV12-2|-
TGTGCAAGTCGCTTAGAGTGGTTGGCAGGGAGTTGCAATCAGCCCCAGCATTTT
CASRLEWLAGSCNQPQHF
>-|TRBJ2-1|TRBV4-1|once
TGCGCCAGCAGCCAAGTAAGAGGACCGGAGCAGTTCTTC
CASSQVRGPEQFF
>-|TRBJ1-1|TRBV5-1|few
TGCGCCAGCAGCTTCGGGGGTGAAGCTTTCTTT
CASSFGGEAFF
>-|TRBJ2-7|TRBV29-1|once
TGCAGCGTTCGAGTAAGGGCCTACGAGCAGTACTTC
CSVRVRAYEQYF
>-|TRBJ1-2|TRBV5-6|-
TGTGCCAGCAGCGCGCAAGAAAGCTATGGCTACACCTTC
CASSAQESYGYTF
>TRBD1|TRBJ2-1|TRBV12-5|-
TGTGCTAGTGGCCTACAGGGGGCGCGTCCTGAGCAGTTCTTC
CASGLQGARPEQFF
>-|TRBJ1-1|TRBV6-6|-
TGTGCCAGCACCCAGGGCACTGAAGCTTTCTTT
CASTQGTEAFF
>TRBD2|TRBJ2-1|TRBV19|once
TGTGCCAGTAGTATGGGGACTAGCGGGAAAAAAGCCTACAATGAGCAGTTCTTC
CASSMGTSGKKAYNEQFF
>-|TRBJ2-1|TRBV10-1|-
TGCGCCAGCAGTGAGTCGGGGACCGACAATGAGCAGTTCTTC
CASSESGTDNEQFF
>TRBD1|TRBJ2-2|TRBV28|once
TGTGCCAGCACCGTGGACAGGGGGCGGTCCGGGGAGCTGTTTTTT
CASTVDRGRSGELFF
>-|TRBJ1-2|TRBV27|-
TGTGCCAGCAGTACCCGGGAAAGGTGGGGCTACACCTTC
CASSTRERWGYTF
>-|TRBJ1-2|TRBV4-3|-
TGCGCCAGCAGCCAAGAAGGGTCAGGGGATGGCTACACCTTC
CASSQEGSGDGYTF
>TRBD1|TRBJ2-2|TRBV9|-
TGTGCCAGCAGCGTCCAGGACAGGGCGAACACCGGGGAGCTGTTTTTT
CASSVQDRANTGELFF
>TRBD2|TRBJ2-3|TRBV28|few
TGTGCCAGCAGTTTTAGCGGGGCCAGCACAGATACGCAGTATTTT
CASSFSGASTDTQYF
>-|TRBJ2-7|TRBV4-3|-
TGCGCCAGCAGCCAAGATCCCGGGAATGGGGAGCAGTACTTC
CASSQDPGNGEQYF
>TRBD1|TRBJ2-7|TRBV11-1|few
TGTGCCAGCAGCTTGACAGGGGCCGATTGGAACGAGCAGTACTTC
CASSLTGADWNEQYF
>-|TRBJ1-2|TRBV4-3|-
TGCGCCAGCAGCCAAGGCCCCTTTGGACAGTCTGGCTATGGCTACACCTTC
CASSQGPFGQSGYGYTF
>TRBD1|TRBJ1-5|TRBV7-2|-
TGTGCCAGCAGCCTGACAGGGAACCCCTATCAGCCCCAGCATTTT
CASSLTGNPYQPQHF
>-|TRBJ1-5|TRBV14|-
TGTGCCAGCAGCCAAGATTCGCAGCCCCAGCATTTT
CASSQDSQPQHF